This TCR beta chain was recovered during a study of T cell responses to AZD1222 COVID-19 vaccine (dated by TCRdb to the early 2020s). Study-level background: Because spike-specific TCR depth and breadth did not differ between the two schedules, AZD1222 recipients who got a second dose at roughly 4 weeks were pooled with those who got a second dose at roughly 12 weeks. TCR sequencing was performed for some 250 trial participants, of whom some 200 were given two doses of AZD1222 and some 25 were given two doses of MenACWY control vaccine. Trial participants were enrolled by age into 18-55, 56-69 and 70-plus year subgroups, with roughly 160, 29 and 62 TCR-sequenced participants respectively.

In the germline V gene, CDR1 corresponds to MNHEY and CDR2 to SVGAGI. The CDR3 measures 13 amino acids from cysteine to phenylalanine. Only CDR3 DNA remains: 39 bases, in frame from the first base. This sample's time point label indicates: baseline before first vaccination. Vaccinee samples were obtained from the UK trials COV001 and COV002, which included a single-blind randomized controlled phase 2/3 trial of AZD1222 (ChAdOx1 nCoV-19) in healthy adults. Trial participant PBMC samples were collected at day 0 and day 28 after the second dose for TCRbeta chain sequencing. Turning to this clone: Its binding antigen is unknown. Compared with germline, one end of the junction differs, possibly owing to a read error.

Summary of the overall study and its limitations: Only a handful of AZD1222 recipients were SARS-CoV-2 seropositive at baseline, limiting conclusions about previously exposed vaccinees. Nearly half of unique spike-specific TCRs reportedly recognized epitopes outside regions mutated in the B.1.351 and B.1.1.7 variants. The whole spike protein was spanned by vaccine-associated CD4 TCRs, and dominant responses were seen in regions 160-218 and 743-854. Spike-specific TCR breadth and depth rose significantly after two AZD1222 doses compared with day 0 and with MenACWY recipients. Because no samples from the day 14 peak response were available, repertoires could be characterized only after the peak T cell response. Participants were mostly white British and included more females than males, and it was suggested by the authors that clonal diversity may have been underestimated. The 56-69-year group was small, and its depth increase did not reach significance, likely because of low power.

The CDR3 regions of human TCRbeta chains were subjected to immunosequencing. On the study's bioinformatics: Repertoire TCRs were matched against a reference library of SARS-CoV-2-specific TCRs generated with the MIRA antigen-specificity platform. Breadth was defined as the fraction of unique TCRs that were SARS-CoV-2-associated. Depth was defined as the fraction of total T cells that were SARS-CoV-2-associated. Using the MIRA data, every spike-specific TCR was mapped to the spike region that the TCR reacted to and assigned to either a CD4 or a CD8 class. Log10-transformed breadth and depth values were compared by one-way ANOVA with Sidak's multiple comparisons tests. Not all clones reach the TCRdb copy of this immuneACCESS table, which keeps in-frame sequences only. Checked studies attribute under half of the gap to unresolved V genes and leave the rest unexplained. V and J calls plus clone size are reproduced from that table; the DNA served to infer D and trimming. Within this sample are 170,000 or so clones, with roughly 90% of them counted one time only. The ten largest clones capture 2.6% of the sample.

This chain is built from TRBV6-5 and TRBJ2-1; the D segment could be TRBD1, given 6 matching bases. The clonotype originates from an adult in good health. The sequenced sample was peripheral blood, obtained on day 0 of AZD1222 vaccination. The DNA sequence is given as TGTGCCAGCATTTACTTACCCGAGGGGGTGCAGTTCTTC. Its protein is CASIYLPEGVQFF.